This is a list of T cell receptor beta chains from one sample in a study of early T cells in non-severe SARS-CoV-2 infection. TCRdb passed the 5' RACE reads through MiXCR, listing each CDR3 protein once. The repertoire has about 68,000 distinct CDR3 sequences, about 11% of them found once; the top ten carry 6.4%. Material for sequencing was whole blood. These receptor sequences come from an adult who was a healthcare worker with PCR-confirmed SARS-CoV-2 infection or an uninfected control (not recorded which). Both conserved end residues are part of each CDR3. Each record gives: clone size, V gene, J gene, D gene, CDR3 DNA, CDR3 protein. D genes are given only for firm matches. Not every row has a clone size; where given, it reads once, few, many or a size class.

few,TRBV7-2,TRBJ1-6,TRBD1,TGTGCCAGCAGCACCAGACAGGGTGGGGGTTCACCCCTCCACTTT,CASSTRQGGGSPLHF
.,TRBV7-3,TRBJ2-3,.,TGTGCCAGCAGCTCAACCCGGGAGTCGGATACGCAGTATTTT,CASSSTRESDTQYF
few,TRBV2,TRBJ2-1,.,TGTGCCAGCAAAATCGCTGTCTCCTACAATGAGCAGTTCTTC,CASKIAVSYNEQFF
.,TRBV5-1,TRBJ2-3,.,TGCGCCAGCAGCTCCGAGAGGTCAGATACGCAGTATTTT,CASSSERSDTQYF
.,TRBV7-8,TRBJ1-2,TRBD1,TGTGCCAGCAGCTTAGGAGGGACAGGGGCTAACTATGGCTACACCTTC,CASSLGGTGANYGYTF
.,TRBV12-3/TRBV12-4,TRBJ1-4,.,TGTGCCAGCTGGGGGGCGCGGGAAAAACTGTTTTTT,CASWGAREKLFF
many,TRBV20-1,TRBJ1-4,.,TGCAGTGCTCAGGCCGACAGGCCTACCGAAAAACTGTTTTTT,CSAQADRPTEKLFF
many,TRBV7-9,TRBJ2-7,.,TGTGCCAGCAGCTTGGGGAGCTACGAGCAGTACTTC,CASSLGSYEQYF
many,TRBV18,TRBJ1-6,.,TGTGCCAGCTCACCAGGACGGAGAAATTCACCCCTCCACTTT,CASSPGRRNSPLHF
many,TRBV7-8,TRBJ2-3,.,TGTGCCAGCAGCTTAAAGATGGGCCGAGGGGCCGAAGATACGCAGTATTTT,CASSLKMGRGAEDTQYF
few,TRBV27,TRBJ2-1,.,TGTGCCAGCAGTCCCCCAGGGGCATACTACAATGAGCAGTTCTTC,CASSPPGAYYNEQFF
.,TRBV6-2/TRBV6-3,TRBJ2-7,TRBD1,TGTGCCAGCAGTTACCAGGGGGCCTCCTACGAGCAGTACTTC,CASSYQGASYEQYF
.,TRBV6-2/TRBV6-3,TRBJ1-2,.,TGTGCCAGCAGTTCGGCAGATCCAGGAGGGTTTTGGGATGGCTACACCTTC,CASSSADPGGFWDGYTF
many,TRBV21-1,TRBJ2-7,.,TGTGCCAGCAGCCCGGGACAGGTATACGAGCAGTACTTC,CASSPGQVYEQYF
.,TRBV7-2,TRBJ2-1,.,TGTGCCAGCAGGAGGGACTCGAGCTCCTACAATGAGCAGTTCTTC,CASRRDSSSYNEQFF
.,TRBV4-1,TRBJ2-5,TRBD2,TGCGCCAGCAGCCAAGATTCAGGACTAGCGGGAGAGACCCAGTACTTC,CASSQDSGLAGETQYF
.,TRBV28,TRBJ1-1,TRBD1,TGTGCCAGCAGTGGGACAGGGGTTGGTACTGAAGCTTTCTTT,CASSGTGVGTEAFF
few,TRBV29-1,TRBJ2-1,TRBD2,TGCGCGGGGGGATCCTACAATGAGCAGTTCTTC,CAGGSYNEQFF
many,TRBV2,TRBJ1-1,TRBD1,TGTGCCAGCAGGAGGACAGGGAACACTGAAGCTTTCTTT,CASRRTGNTEAFF
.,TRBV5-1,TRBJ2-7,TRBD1,TGCGCCAGCAGCTGGGCCCGACAGGGAATGGGTTACGAGCAGTACTTC,CASSWARQGMGYEQYF